This T cell receptor beta chain was sequenced during a study of neurological immune-mediated disorders. Every sequencing run gave over 160 million TCR-beta sequences, taken from 15-18 subjects. TCRdb used MiXCR to reprocess the 5' RACE reads, holding one entry per CDR3 protein. Among approximately 19,000 distinct CDR3 sequences listed, roughly 15% were seen once. Ten or more counts support this clonotype. The origin of this receptor is a female donor with HTLV-1-associated myelopathy (HAM/TSP). The specimen was PBMCs.

The CDR3: CASSQEGKWSGYTEAFF. The CDR3 nucleotides are TGTGCCAGCAGCCAAGAGGGGAAATGGAGTGGGTACACTGAAGCTTTCTTT. This rearrangement joins TRBV3-1 to TRBJ1-1; D call uncertain. Trimming stripped 0 bases from V and 3 bases from J, with 17 bases between. Germline V CDR1 and CDR2: LGHDT, YNNKEL (reference sequence). The length of the CDR3 is 17 residues. The variable domain in full, completed from reference TRBV3-1 and TRBJ1-1, reads DTAVSQTPKYLVTQMGNDKSIKCEQNLGHDTMYWYKQDSKKFLKIMFSYNNKELIINETVPNRFSPKSPDKAHLNLHINSLELGDSAVYFCASSQEGKWSGYTEAFFGQGTRLTVV.